A selection of T cell receptor beta chains follows, all from one sample in a study of T-cell reconstitution after alpha-beta-depleted transplantation in children. TCRdb re-called the PCR reads through MiXCR, storing one row per CDR3 protein. There are some 280,000 distinct CDR3 sequences in the sample; around 9.6% occur only once, and 9.5% to 13% lies in the top ten. Sequences were derived from PBMCs from the stem cell graft donor, sampled from the stem cell graft. The receptors come from a human donor who donated a stem cell graft to a child with SCID. Both conserved end residues are part of each CDR3. D genes are given only for firm matches. A row's size may be missing; if present it is once, few, many or a size class.

d_gene: -; j_gene: TRBJ2-3; v_gene: TRBV6-2/TRBV6-3; abundance: -; CDR3nt: TGTGCCAGCAGCCATTTACCCTTGCGGGGACGCACAGATACGCAGTATTTT; CDR3aa: CASSHLPLRGRTDTQYF
d_gene: -; j_gene: TRBJ2-1; v_gene: TRBV7-2; abundance: few; CDR3nt: TGTGCCAGCAGCTTGGACGGGGCTATCGGGGCGATTGAGCAGTTCTTC; CDR3aa: CASSLDGAIGAIEQFF
d_gene: TRBD1; j_gene: TRBJ2-7; v_gene: TRBV20-1; abundance: few; CDR3nt: TGCAGTGCTAGAGCCCCGCGGACAGGGGTAAACGAGCAGTACTTC; CDR3aa: CSARAPRTGVNEQYF
d_gene: -; j_gene: TRBJ2-1; v_gene: TRBV9; abundance: many; CDR3nt: TGTGCCAGCAACCCCCGGGGGGCAGGGGAATCGAATGAGCAGTTCTTC; CDR3aa: CASNPRGAGESNEQFF
d_gene: TRBD1; j_gene: TRBJ1-6; v_gene: TRBV7-8; abundance: -; CDR3nt: TGTGCCAGCAGTTTAGCCGCCGGGACAGGGGTTAATTCACCCCTCCACTTT; CDR3aa: CASSLAAGTGVNSPLHF
d_gene: -; j_gene: TRBJ2-1; v_gene: TRBV15; abundance: many; CDR3nt: TGTGCCACCAGCAGAGACAGGGCGGACAATGAGCAGTTCTTC; CDR3aa: CATSRDRADNEQFF
d_gene: TRBD1; j_gene: TRBJ2-2; v_gene: TRBV10-3; abundance: many; CDR3nt: TGTGCCATGAGTGCACGACAGGGGAACACCGGGGAGCTGTTTTTT; CDR3aa: CAMSARQGNTGELFF
d_gene: -; j_gene: TRBJ2-2; v_gene: TRBV12-3/TRBV12-4; abundance: -; CDR3nt: TGTGCCAGCAGTTACGGGGAGCTGTTTTTT; CDR3aa: CASSYGELFF
d_gene: TRBD2; j_gene: TRBJ2-5; v_gene: TRBV12-3/TRBV12-4; abundance: few; CDR3nt: TGTGCCAGCAGTTTCTTTCTCGCGGGGGGGCCGGAGACCCAGTACTTC; CDR3aa: CASSFFLAGGPETQYF
d_gene: -; j_gene: TRBJ2-1; v_gene: TRBV2; abundance: -; CDR3nt: TGTGCCAGCAGTGAATCGGTTGAGCAGTTCTTC; CDR3aa: CASSESVEQFF
d_gene: -; j_gene: TRBJ2-7; v_gene: TRBV9; abundance: many; CDR3nt: TGTGCCAGCAGCGTATCGGCGGGGACCTACGAGCAGTACTTC; CDR3aa: CASSVSAGTYEQYF
d_gene: TRBD1; j_gene: TRBJ1-2; v_gene: TRBV2; abundance: many; CDR3nt: TGTGCCAGCAGCCAGGGGGAAAGCGGCTACACCTTC; CDR3aa: CASSQGESGYTF
d_gene: -; j_gene: TRBJ2-1; v_gene: TRBV7-9; abundance: few; CDR3nt: TGTGCCAGCAGCTTTTCCCAGAACAATGAGCAGTTCTTC; CDR3aa: CASSFSQNNEQFF
d_gene: -; j_gene: TRBJ2-7; v_gene: TRBV5-5; abundance: -; CDR3nt: TGTGCCAGCAGCTTGTCGTCAGTAAGCTCCTACGAGCAGTACTTC; CDR3aa: CASSLSSVSSYEQYF
d_gene: -; j_gene: TRBJ2-1; v_gene: TRBV5-1; abundance: few; CDR3nt: TGCGCCAGCAGCTCGGGGTCCCTAGGGAGTGAGCAGTTCTTC; CDR3aa: CASSSGSLGSEQFF
d_gene: -; j_gene: TRBJ1-1; v_gene: TRBV9; abundance: few; CDR3nt: TGTGCCAGCAGCGCCTACAGGGAGAACACTGAAGCTTTCTTT; CDR3aa: CASSAYRENTEAFF
d_gene: -; j_gene: TRBJ2-2; v_gene: TRBV5-1; abundance: -; CDR3nt: TGCGCCAGCAGCTTCGAGGGGACCGGGGAGCTGTTTTTT; CDR3aa: CASSFEGTGELFF
d_gene: -; j_gene: TRBJ1-2; v_gene: TRBV20-1; abundance: -; CDR3nt: TGCAGTGCTAGGGACAACGATAACTATGGCTACACCTTC; CDR3aa: CSARDNDNYGYTF
d_gene: TRBD2; j_gene: TRBJ2-1; v_gene: TRBV4-1; abundance: few; CDR3nt: TGCGCCAGCACCGGCGGGGGGTACAATGAGCAGTTCTTC; CDR3aa: CASTGGGYNEQFF
d_gene: -; j_gene: TRBJ2-7; v_gene: TRBV7-3; abundance: -; CDR3nt: TGTGCCAGCAGCCCCCACGACACCCGGGGCGCCGAGCAGTACTTC; CDR3aa: CASSPHDTRGAEQYF
d_gene: TRBD1; j_gene: TRBJ2-7; v_gene: TRBV5-1; abundance: -; CDR3nt: TGCGCCAGCAGCTTGGTCTGGGGACAGGCAGTTTCCGAGCAGTACTTC; CDR3aa: CASSLVWGQAVSEQYF
d_gene: -; j_gene: TRBJ2-7; v_gene: TRBV18; abundance: -; CDR3nt: TGTGCCAGCTCACCATTGGCCAGCGTTAGCTCCTACGAGCAGTACTTC; CDR3aa: CASSPLASVSSYEQYF
d_gene: TRBD1; j_gene: TRBJ1-4; v_gene: TRBV5-6; abundance: few; CDR3nt: TGTGCCAGCAGCTTGGGAGGACAGGTACTGTTTTTT; CDR3aa: CASSLGGQVLFF
d_gene: -; j_gene: TRBJ2-2; v_gene: TRBV12-3/TRBV12-4; abundance: few; CDR3nt: TGTGCCAGCAGGCCCACGGGGTCCGGGGAGCTGTTTTTT; CDR3aa: CASRPTGSGELFF
d_gene: -; j_gene: TRBJ2-7; v_gene: TRBV3-1; abundance: many; CDR3nt: TGTGCCAGCAGCCAAGGGCTTTTCGCCGGCCCTAGCGAGCAGTACTTC; CDR3aa: CASSQGLFAGPSEQYF
d_gene: -; j_gene: TRBJ2-5; v_gene: TRBV12-3/TRBV12-4; abundance: few; CDR3nt: TGTGCCAGCAGTTTCGGGGGGCGCCAAGAGACCCAGTACTTC; CDR3aa: CASSFGGRQETQYF
d_gene: -; j_gene: TRBJ2-7; v_gene: TRBV12-3/TRBV12-4; abundance: few; CDR3nt: TGTGCCAGCAGTTTACAGGGTGGTTCGCTCGAGCAGTACTTC; CDR3aa: CASSLQGGSLEQYF
d_gene: TRBD2; j_gene: TRBJ2-1; v_gene: TRBV12-5; abundance: -; CDR3nt: TGTGCTAGTGGCCCGGCTCCCACCGGGACTACGAATGAGCAGTTCTTC; CDR3aa: CASGPAPTGTTNEQFF
d_gene: -; j_gene: TRBJ1-1; v_gene: TRBV5-6; abundance: many; CDR3nt: TGTGCCAGCAGCTTGGCAGGGAGGATCGAAGCTTTCTTT; CDR3aa: CASSLAGRIEAFF
d_gene: TRBD1; j_gene: TRBJ2-1; v_gene: TRBV5-1; abundance: few; CDR3nt: TGCGCCAGCAGCTCGAGACAGGGAAGTGAGCAGTTCTTC; CDR3aa: CASSSRQGSEQFF
d_gene: -; j_gene: TRBJ1-1; v_gene: TRBV7-9; abundance: few; CDR3nt: TGTGCCAGCAGACTATCCCACGGAAACACTGAAGCTTTCTTT; CDR3aa: CASRLSHGNTEAFF
d_gene: TRBD2; j_gene: TRBJ2-1; v_gene: TRBV7-3; abundance: -; CDR3nt: TGTGCCAGCAGCTTAACTTTGCCTAGCGGCAAGCACAATGAGCAGTTCTTC; CDR3aa: CASSLTLPSGKHNEQFF
d_gene: -; j_gene: TRBJ2-7; v_gene: TRBV27; abundance: few; CDR3nt: TGTGCCAGCAGTTCAAAGGTTCAGGGCCACGAGCAGTACTTC; CDR3aa: CASSSKVQGHEQYF
d_gene: -; j_gene: TRBJ2-3; v_gene: TRBV7-7; abundance: few; CDR3nt: TGTGCCAGCAGCCGTACCGGAACCGGGACCACGCAGTATTTT; CDR3aa: CASSRTGTGTTQYF
d_gene: -; j_gene: TRBJ1-6; v_gene: TRBV12-3/TRBV12-4; abundance: few; CDR3nt: TGTGCCAGCACCAAGGCCTATAATTCACCCCTCCACTTT; CDR3aa: CASTKAYNSPLHF
d_gene: -; j_gene: TRBJ2-2; v_gene: TRBV4-1; abundance: -; CDR3nt: TGCGCCAGCAGCCAAGACAGGGTCCCGGACACCGGGGAGCTGTTTTTT; CDR3aa: CASSQDRVPDTGELFF
d_gene: -; j_gene: TRBJ2-7; v_gene: TRBV7-9; abundance: -; CDR3nt: TGTGCCAGCAGTACGGGGACGGGGTCCTACGAGCAGTACTTC; CDR3aa: CASSTGTGSYEQYF
d_gene: TRBD1; j_gene: TRBJ2-2; v_gene: TRBV27; abundance: many; CDR3nt: TGTGCCAGCAGGGAAGACAGGGGCCCTCTACCTAACACCGGGGAGCTGTTTTTT; CDR3aa: CASREDRGPLPNTGELFF
d_gene: -; j_gene: TRBJ1-1; v_gene: TRBV3-1; abundance: -; CDR3nt: TGTGCCAGCAGCCCCAGGGCCGGCGAGACTGAAGCTTTCTTT; CDR3aa: CASSPRAGETEAFF
d_gene: -; j_gene: TRBJ2-7; v_gene: TRBV20-1; abundance: -; CDR3nt: TGCAGTGCCCGAGCACGGGGGCCTACCTACGAGCAGTACTTC; CDR3aa: CSARARGPTYEQYF
d_gene: -; j_gene: TRBJ2-7; v_gene: TRBV20-1; abundance: -; CDR3nt: TGCAGTGCGACCCGGGACGCAATTACCTACGAGCAGTACTTC; CDR3aa: CSATRDAITYEQYF
d_gene: -; j_gene: TRBJ2-2; v_gene: TRBV5-1; abundance: many; CDR3nt: TGCGCCAGCAGCTTCATAAGGGGGGACACCGGGGAGCTGTTTTTT; CDR3aa: CASSFIRGDTGELFF
d_gene: -; j_gene: TRBJ2-3; v_gene: TRBV5-4; abundance: -; CDR3nt: TGTGCCAGCAGTCCCGGAACTAGCACAGATACGCAGTATTTT; CDR3aa: CASSPGTSTDTQYF
d_gene: -; j_gene: TRBJ2-2; v_gene: TRBV11-1; abundance: -; CDR3nt: TGTGCCAGCAGCTTAGAAGGCTTAACCGGGGAGCTGTTTTTT; CDR3aa: CASSLEGLTGELFF
d_gene: TRBD2; j_gene: TRBJ2-7; v_gene: TRBV20-1; abundance: many; CDR3nt: TGCAGTGCGGCCCGCTTGCGGGGGAGCGAGCAGTACTTC; CDR3aa: CSAARLRGSEQYF
d_gene: TRBD2; j_gene: TRBJ2-3; v_gene: TRBV7-9; abundance: few; CDR3nt: TGTGCCAGCAGCCTTCAAAGCGGGGCTAGCACAGATACGCAGTATTTT; CDR3aa: CASSLQSGASTDTQYF
d_gene: -; j_gene: TRBJ1-5; v_gene: TRBV6-2/TRBV6-3; abundance: few; CDR3nt: TGTGCCAGCAGTCAGGACACACTCAATCAGCCCCAGCATTTT; CDR3aa: CASSQDTLNQPQHF
d_gene: TRBD2; j_gene: TRBJ2-1; v_gene: TRBV6-5; abundance: -; CDR3nt: TGTGCCAGCAGTTCGCCAGCGGGGGGGCCGGGCAGGGAGCAGTTCTTC; CDR3aa: CASSSPAGGPGREQFF